This paragraph covers one TCR beta chain sequence. The antigen is not known. The sample is drawn from a study of vaccination and CD4 T cells after COVID-19. Sequenced with the Oncomine TCR Beta short-read assay was DNA taken from cultured CD4+ T cells. Investigators obtained genomic DNA by extraction from cultured CD4+ T cells. MiXCR was run by TCRdb on the PCR reads, yielding one entry per CDR3 protein. The sample records 8,500 to 14,000 distinct CDR3 sequences, 25% to 30% being singletons. The treatment here: 10-day PBMC culture with coronavirus spike peptide pools or control peptides (ViraFEST assay). Researchers collected the unexposed donor's CD4+ T cells before the COVID-19 pandemic (2011-2018). With V trimmed by 10 bases and J by 3 bases, 9 bases remained unmatched. The V gene's germline CDR1 is SNHLY and CDR2 FYNNEI. CDR3 length equals 14 residues.

This TCR derives from a human donor in good health. J is TRBJ2-7 and V is TRBV2; 10 bases are shared with TRBD2. Sequences were obtained from CD4+ T cells from blood, cultured in vitro. The CDR3: CAIRTGTSVYEQYF. The CDR3 DNA sequence: TGTGCCATTCGGACCGGGACTAGCGTCTACGAGCAGTACTTC.